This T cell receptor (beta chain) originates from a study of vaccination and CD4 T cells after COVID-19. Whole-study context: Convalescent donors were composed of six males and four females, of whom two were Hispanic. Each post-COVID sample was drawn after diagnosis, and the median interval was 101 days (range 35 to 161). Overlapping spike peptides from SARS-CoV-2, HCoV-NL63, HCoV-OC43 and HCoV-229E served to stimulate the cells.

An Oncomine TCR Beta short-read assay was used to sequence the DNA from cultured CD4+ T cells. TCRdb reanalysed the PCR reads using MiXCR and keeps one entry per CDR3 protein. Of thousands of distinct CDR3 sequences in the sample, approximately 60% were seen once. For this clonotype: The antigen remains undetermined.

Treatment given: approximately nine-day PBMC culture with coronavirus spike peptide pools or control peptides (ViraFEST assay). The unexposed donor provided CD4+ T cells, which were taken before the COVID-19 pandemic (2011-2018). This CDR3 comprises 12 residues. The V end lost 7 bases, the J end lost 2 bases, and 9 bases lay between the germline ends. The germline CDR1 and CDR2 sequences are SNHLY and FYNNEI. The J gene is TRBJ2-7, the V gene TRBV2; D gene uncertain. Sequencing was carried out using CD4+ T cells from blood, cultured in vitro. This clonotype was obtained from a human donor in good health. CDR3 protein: CASTEHAYEQYF. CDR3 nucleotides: TGTGCCAGCACGGAACACGCCTACGAGCAGTACTTC. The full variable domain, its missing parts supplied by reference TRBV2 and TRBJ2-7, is EPEVTQTPSHQVTQMGQEVILRCVPISNHLYFYWYRQILGQKVEFLVSFYNNEISEKSEIFDDQFSVERPDGSNFTLKIRSTKLEDSAMYFCASTEHAYEQYFGPGTRLTVT.